This entry describes one TCR beta chain. These data come from a study of blood T cell repertoires in COVID-19. The table came from immunoSEQ multiplex PCR; TCRdb's copy has only in-frame clones and leaves some out. The sample holds roughly 40,000 clones; about 88% are singletons and the top ten take 6.2%. Trimming stripped 7 bases from V and 4 bases from J, with 19 bases between. Germline V gives CDR1 SNHLY, CDR2 FYNNEI. This CDR3 has 15 amino acids. This sequence originates from a human donor in a cohort sampled during active COVID-19. The chain has TRBV2 and TRBJ2-5, with D maybe TRBD2 (6 bases). The sample taken for sequencing was peripheral blood. The chain's CDR3 is CASMEGSWVGETQYF. CDR3 coding DNA: TGTGCCAGCATGGAGGGAAGTTGGGTTGGAGAGACCCAGTACTTC. The variable domain in full, completed from reference TRBV2 and TRBJ2-5, reads EPEVTQTPSHQVTQMGQEVILRCVPISNHLYFYWYRQILGQKVEFLVSFYNNEISEKSEIFDDQFSVERPDGSNFTLKIRSTKLEDSAMYFCASMEGSWVGETQYFGPGTRLLVL.